The entry below describes one T cell receptor (beta chain). The antigen remains unidentified. The sample belongs to a study of Ad26.COV2.S vaccination and SARS-CoV-2 variants. Overall study: Enrollment placed the donor in the COV1001 Ad26.COV2.S trial arm. Recipients of Ad26.COV2.S got it intramuscularly, once or twice 56 days apart.

Trimming pared 4 bases from V and 4 bases from J, leaving 11 bases between. From germline, CDR1 is SEHNR and CDR2 FQNEAQ (reference sequence). The CDR3 loop spans 14 amino acids. The sample's treatment: roughly 20 received Ad26.COV2.S at low or high dose, single or two shots; roughly five received placebo; per-sample allocation not given. Collection of the samples took place on day 63 after the first injection of vaccine or placebo. This adult donor, from Boston, was 18-55 years old. Study-wide results and limits: Vaccinees displayed broader spike-specific TCR repertoires than placebo recipients.

The repertoire was sequenced with immunoSEQ multiplex PCR; TCRdb's copy has only in-frame clones and lacks some. The data contain roughly 320,000 clones, over 80% of them singletons. The V and J genes are TRBV7-9 and TRBJ1-5; TRBD1 is a possible D gene (6 bases). The sequencing used peripheral blood, collected in a trial of Ad26.COV2.S vaccine versus placebo. This clonotype was sampled from a person between 18 and 65 years old who received the Ad26.COV2.S COVID-19 vaccine or a placebo. CDR3 coding DNA: TGTGCCAGCAGCTCAGGGGCCATAAATCAGCCCCAGCATTTT. Protein sequence: CASSSGAINQPQHF.